The clone carrying this T cell receptor (beta chain) was recorded at least ten times. This entry comes from a study of spatial heterogeneity in lung cancer. Trimming left V 4 bases short and J 7 bases short, with 7 bases between. CDR1 and CDR2 (germline): LGHDT, YNNKEL (reference sequence). The CDR3 loop spans 12 amino acids. This sample's time point: sample taken at primary tumor resection. The donors were about 67 patients with non-small cell lung cancer that was early-stage and untreated. Sequencing of whole RNA from tumor, nontumor lung or frozen PBMC involved no sorting. Single TCR cDNA molecules each had their own unique molecular identifier. Each CDR3 protein is one row after TCRdb ran MiXCR on the 5' RACE reads. The table includes some 83,000 distinct CDR3 sequences, about 8.5% detected once.

The chain recombines TRBV3-1 with TRBJ1-4, with unresolved D. The specimen was PBMCs, collected at surgery. The TCR was taken from a male donor with early-stage non-small cell lung cancer. CDR3 DNA sequence: TGTGCCAGCAGCCTCCACGGTGAAAAACTGTTTTTT. It yields the protein CASSLHGEKLFF. The full variable domain, with the rest looked up from reference TRBV3-1 and TRBJ1-4, is DTAVSQTPKYLVTQMGNDKSIKCEQNLGHDTMYWYKQDSKKFLKIMFSYNNKELIINETVPNRFSPKSPDKAHLNLHINSLELGDSAVYFCASSLHGEKLFFGSGTQLSVL.